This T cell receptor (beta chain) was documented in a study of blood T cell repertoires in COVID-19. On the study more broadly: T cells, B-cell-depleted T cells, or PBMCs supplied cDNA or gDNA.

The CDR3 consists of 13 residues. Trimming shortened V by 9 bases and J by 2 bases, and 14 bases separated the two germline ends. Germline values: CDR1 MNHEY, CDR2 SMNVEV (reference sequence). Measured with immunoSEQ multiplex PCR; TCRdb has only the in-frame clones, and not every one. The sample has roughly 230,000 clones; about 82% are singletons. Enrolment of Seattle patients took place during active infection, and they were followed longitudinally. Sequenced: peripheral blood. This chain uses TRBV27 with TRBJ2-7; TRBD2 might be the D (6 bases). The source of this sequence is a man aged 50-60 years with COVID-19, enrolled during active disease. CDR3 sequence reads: CASQGLLPYEQYF. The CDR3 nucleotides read TGTGCCAGTCAGGGACTCCTCCCCTACGAGCAGTACTTC.